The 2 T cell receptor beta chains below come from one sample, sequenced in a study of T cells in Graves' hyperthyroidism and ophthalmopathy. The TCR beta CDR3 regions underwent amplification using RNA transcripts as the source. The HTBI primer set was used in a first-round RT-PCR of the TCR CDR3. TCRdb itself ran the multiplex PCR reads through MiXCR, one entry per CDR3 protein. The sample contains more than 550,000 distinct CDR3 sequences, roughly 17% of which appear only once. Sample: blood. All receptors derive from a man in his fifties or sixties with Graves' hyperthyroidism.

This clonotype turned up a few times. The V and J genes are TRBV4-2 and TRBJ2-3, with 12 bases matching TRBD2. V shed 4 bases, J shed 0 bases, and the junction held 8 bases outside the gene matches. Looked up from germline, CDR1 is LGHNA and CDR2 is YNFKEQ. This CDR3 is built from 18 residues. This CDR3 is CASSRVVTSGGSTDTQYF. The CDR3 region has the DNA TGTGCCAGCAGCCGCGTTGTGACTAGCGGGGGTAGCACAGATACGCAGTATTTT.

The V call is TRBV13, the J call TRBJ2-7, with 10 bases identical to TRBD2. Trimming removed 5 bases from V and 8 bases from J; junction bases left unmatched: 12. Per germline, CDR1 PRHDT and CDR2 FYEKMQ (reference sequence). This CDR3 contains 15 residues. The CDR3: CASSNKPIAGGQQYF. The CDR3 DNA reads TGTGCCAGCAGCAATAAACCTATAGCGGGAGGTCAGCAGTACTTC.